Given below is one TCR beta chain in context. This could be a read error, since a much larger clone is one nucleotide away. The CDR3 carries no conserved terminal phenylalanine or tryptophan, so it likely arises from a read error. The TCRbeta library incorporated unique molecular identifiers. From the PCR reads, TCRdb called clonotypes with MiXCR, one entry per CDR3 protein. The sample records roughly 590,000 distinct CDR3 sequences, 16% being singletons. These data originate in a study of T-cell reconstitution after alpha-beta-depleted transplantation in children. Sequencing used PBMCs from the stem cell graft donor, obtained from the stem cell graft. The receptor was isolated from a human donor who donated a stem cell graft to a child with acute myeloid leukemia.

CDR3 nucleotide sequence: TGTGCCACCAGTGAGAGGGGGCCGACGGAGACCCAGTACTAC. Translating gives CATSERGPTETQYY. The J gene is TRBJ2-5, the V gene TRBV24-1; 7 bases match TRBD1. Trimming removed 4 bases from V and 5 bases from J; junction bases left unmatched: 6. The CDR3 is 14 amino acids. Germline V gene data show CDR1 as KGHDR and CDR2 as SFDVKD.